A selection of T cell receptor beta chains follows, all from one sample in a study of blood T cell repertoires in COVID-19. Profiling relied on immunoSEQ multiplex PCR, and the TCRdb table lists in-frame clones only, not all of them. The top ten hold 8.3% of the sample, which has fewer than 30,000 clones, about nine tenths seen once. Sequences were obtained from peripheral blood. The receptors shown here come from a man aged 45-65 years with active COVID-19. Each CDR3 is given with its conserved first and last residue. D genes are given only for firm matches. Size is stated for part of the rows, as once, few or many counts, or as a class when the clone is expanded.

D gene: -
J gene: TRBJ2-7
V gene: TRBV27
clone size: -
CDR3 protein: CASSLSSYYEQYF
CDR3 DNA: TGTGCCAGCAGTTTAAGTAGTTACTACGAGCAGTACTTC

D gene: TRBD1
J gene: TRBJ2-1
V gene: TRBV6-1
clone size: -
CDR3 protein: CASSEGRTGYNEQFF
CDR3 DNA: TGTGCCAGCAGTGAAGGGAGGACAGGTTACAATGAGCAGTTCTTC

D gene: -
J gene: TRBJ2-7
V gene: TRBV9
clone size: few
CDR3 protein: CASSETGYEQYF
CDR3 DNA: TGTGCCAGCAGTGAGACAGGTTACGAGCAGTACTTC

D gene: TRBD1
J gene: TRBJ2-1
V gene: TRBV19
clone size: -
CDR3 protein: CASSIPLGAGGYRGQFF
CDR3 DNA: TGTGCCAGTAGTATACCCCTCGGTGCGGGCGGGTACAGGGGGCAGTTCTTC

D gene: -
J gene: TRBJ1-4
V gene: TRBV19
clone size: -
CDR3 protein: CASTTGTTNEKLFF
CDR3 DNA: TGTGCCTCAACGACCGGGACAACTAATGAAAAACTGTTTTTT

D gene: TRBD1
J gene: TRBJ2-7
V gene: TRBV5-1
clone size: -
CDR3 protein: CASSALTGLAYEQYF
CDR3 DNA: TGCGCCAGCAGCGCATTGACAGGGTTGGCATACGAGCAGTACTTC

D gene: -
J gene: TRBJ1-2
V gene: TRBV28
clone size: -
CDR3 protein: CASLTGLGGYTF
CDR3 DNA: TGTGCCAGCCTTACAGGTTTGGGAGGCTACACCTTC

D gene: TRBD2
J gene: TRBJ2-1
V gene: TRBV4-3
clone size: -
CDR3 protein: CASSPGTSGYNEQFF
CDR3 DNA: TGCGCCAGCAGCCCTGGGACTAGCGGGTACAATGAGCAGTTCTTC

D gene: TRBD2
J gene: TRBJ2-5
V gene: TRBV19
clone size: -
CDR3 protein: CASSFRLAGGLGQETQYF
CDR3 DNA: TGTGCCAGTAGTTTTCGACTAGCGGGGGGCCTAGGGCAAGAGACCCAGTACTTC

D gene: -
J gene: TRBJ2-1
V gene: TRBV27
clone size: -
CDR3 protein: CASSLSRGQHNEQFF
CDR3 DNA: TGTGCCAGCAGTTTGTCAAGGGGACAACACAATGAGCAGTTCTTC

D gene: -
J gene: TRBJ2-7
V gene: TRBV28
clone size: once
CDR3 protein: CASSLTNSYEQYF
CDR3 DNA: TGTGCCAGCAGTTTAACAAACTCCTACGAGCAGTACTTC

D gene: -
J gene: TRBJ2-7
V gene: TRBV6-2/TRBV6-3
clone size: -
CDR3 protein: CASSYWTSYEQYF
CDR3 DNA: TGTGCCAGCAGTTACTGGACAAGCTACGAGCAGTACTTC

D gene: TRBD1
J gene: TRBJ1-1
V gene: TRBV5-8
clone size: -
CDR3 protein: CASSRGQANTEAFF
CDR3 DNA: TGTGCCAGCAGCAGGGGACAGGCGAACACTGAAGCTTTCTTT

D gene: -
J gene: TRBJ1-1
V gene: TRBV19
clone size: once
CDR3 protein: CASKSAQGGSEAFF
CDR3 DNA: TGTGCTAGTAAATCCGCACAAGGAGGCTCTGAAGCTTTCTTT

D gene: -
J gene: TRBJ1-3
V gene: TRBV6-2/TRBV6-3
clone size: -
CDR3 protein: CASSHRRSGNTIYF
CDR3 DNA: TGTGCCAGCAGTCACCGGAGAAGTGGAAACACCATATATTTT

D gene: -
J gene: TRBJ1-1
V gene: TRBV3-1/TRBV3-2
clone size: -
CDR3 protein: CASSPRTLRGVNTEAFF
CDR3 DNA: TGTGCCAGCAGCCCACGGACTCTCCGCGGGGTGAACACTGAAGCTTTCTTT

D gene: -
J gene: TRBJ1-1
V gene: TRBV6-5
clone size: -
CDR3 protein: CASSWQGVGEAFF
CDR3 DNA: TGTGCCAGCAGTTGGCAGGGTGTAGGTGAAGCTTTCTTT

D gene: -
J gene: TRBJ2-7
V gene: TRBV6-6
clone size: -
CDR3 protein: CASSTDRSYEQYF
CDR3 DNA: TGTGCCAGCAGTACAGACAGATCCTACGAGCAGTACTTC

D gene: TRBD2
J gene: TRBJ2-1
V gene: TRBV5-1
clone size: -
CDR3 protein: CASSLDGLAGYNEQFF
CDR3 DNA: TGCGCCAGCAGCTTGGATGGACTAGCGGGATACAATGAGCAGTTCTTC

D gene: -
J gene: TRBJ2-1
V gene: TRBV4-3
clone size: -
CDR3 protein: CASSQDEGYNEQFF
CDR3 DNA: TGCGCCAGCAGCCAAGATGAGGGATACAATGAGCAGTTCTTC

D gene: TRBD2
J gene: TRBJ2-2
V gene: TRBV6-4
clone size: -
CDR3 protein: CASSPRSGGAGELFF
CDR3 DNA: TGTGCCAGCAGTCCCCGAAGCGGGGGGGCCGGGGAGCTGTTTTTT

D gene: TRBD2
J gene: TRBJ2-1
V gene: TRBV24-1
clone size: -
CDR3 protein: CATSDHGPPGGNEQFF
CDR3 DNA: TGTGCCACCAGTGACCACGGGCCCCCCGGGGGGAATGAGCAGTTCTTC

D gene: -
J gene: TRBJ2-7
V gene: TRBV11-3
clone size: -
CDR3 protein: CASSFGKGSYEQYF
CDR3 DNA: TGTGCCAGCAGCTTCGGCAAGGGGTCCTACGAGCAGTACTTC

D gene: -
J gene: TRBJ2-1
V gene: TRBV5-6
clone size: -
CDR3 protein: CASSPPSSGGHEQFF
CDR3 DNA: TGTGCCAGCAGCCCCCCCTCGAGTGGGGGCCATGAGCAGTTCTTC

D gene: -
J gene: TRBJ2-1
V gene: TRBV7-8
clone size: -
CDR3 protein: CASSLGVGPIYNEQFF
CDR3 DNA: TGTGCCAGCAGCTTAGGCGTGGGGCCGATCTACAATGAGCAGTTCTTC

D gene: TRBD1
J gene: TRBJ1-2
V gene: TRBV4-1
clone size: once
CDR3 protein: CASSLWSQGARGYTF
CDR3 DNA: TGCGCCAGCAGCCTGTGGTCTCAGGGGGCGCGAGGCTACACCTTC

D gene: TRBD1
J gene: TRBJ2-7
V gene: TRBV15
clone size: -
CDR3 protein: CTTSNPGQGPTEQYF
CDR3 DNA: TGTACCACCAGCAATCCGGGACAGGGGCCCACCGAGCAGTACTTC

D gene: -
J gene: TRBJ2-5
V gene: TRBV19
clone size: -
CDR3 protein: CASRRRAGREETQYF
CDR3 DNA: TGTGCCAGTAGGAGGAGGGCGGGAAGGGAAGAGACCCAGTACTTC

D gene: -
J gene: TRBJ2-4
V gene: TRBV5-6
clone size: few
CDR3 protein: CASREYRGKNIQYF
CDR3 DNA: TGTGCCAGCAGGGAGTACCGGGGGAAAAACATTCAGTACTTC

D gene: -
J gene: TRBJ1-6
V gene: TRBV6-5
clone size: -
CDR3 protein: CASSYSLQGDSPLHF
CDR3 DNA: TGTGCCAGCAGTTACTCGTTGCAGGGCGATTCACCCCTCCACTTT

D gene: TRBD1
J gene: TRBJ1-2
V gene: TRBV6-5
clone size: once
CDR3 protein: CASSSPGQTFYGYTF
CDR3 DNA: TGTGCCAGCAGTTCCCCGGGACAGACCTTCTATGGCTACACCTTC

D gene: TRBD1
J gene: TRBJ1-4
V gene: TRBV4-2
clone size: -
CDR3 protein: CASVPGTGAEKLFF
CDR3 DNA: TGTGCCAGCGTCCCCGGGACAGGTGCCGAAAAACTGTTTTTT

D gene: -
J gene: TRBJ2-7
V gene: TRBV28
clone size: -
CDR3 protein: CASSRRGLKYEQYF
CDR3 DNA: TGTGCCAGCAGCCGGCGGGGGCTTAAGTACGAGCAGTACTTC

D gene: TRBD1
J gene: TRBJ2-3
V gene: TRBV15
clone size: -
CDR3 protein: CATSRTGGATDTQYF
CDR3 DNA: TGTGCCACCAGCAGGACAGGGGGCGCGACAGATACGCAGTATTTT

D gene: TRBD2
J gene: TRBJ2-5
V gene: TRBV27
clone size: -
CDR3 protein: CASSLELAGGPETQYF
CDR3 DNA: TGTGCCAGCAGTTTGGAACTAGCGGGGGGGCCAGAGACCCAGTACTTC

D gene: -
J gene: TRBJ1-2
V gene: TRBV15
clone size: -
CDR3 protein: CATSQGLTGTLDNYGYTF
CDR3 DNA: TGTGCCACCAGCCAAGGACTTACAGGGACACTAGACAACTATGGCTACACCTTC

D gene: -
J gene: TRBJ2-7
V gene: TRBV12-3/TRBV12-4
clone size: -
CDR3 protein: CASSFTYEQYF
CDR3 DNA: TGTGCCAGCAGTTTTACCTACGAGCAGTACTTC

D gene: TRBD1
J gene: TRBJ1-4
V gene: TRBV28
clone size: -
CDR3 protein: CASSSRGQGVEKLFF
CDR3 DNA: TGTGCCAGCAGTTCGAGGGGACAGGGGGTTGAAAAACTGTTTTTT

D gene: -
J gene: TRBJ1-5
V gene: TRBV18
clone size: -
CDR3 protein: CASSPRKGPGVGQPQHF
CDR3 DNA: TGTGCCAGCTCACCACGAAAAGGCCCCGGGGTGGGACAGCCCCAGCATTTT

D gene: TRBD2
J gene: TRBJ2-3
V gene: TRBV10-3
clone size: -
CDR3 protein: CAIRDTSGSTDTQYF
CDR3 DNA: TGTGCCATCAGGGATACTAGCGGGAGTACAGATACGCAGTATTTT

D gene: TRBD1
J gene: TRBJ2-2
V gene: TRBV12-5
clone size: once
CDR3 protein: CASGPGGQGENTGELFF
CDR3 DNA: TGTGCTAGTGGCCCCGGGGGACAGGGGGAGAACACCGGGGAGCTGTTTTTT

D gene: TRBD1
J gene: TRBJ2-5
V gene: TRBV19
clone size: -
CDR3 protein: CASSKERTGQETQYF
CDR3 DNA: TGTGCCAGTAGTAAAGAAAGGACAGGCCAAGAGACCCAGTACTTC